These 24 T cell receptor beta chains share one sample of origin, sequenced in a study of OX40 agonist ivuxolimab in advanced cancers. The protocol was immunoSEQ multiplex PCR, while the TCRdb copy is restricted to in-frame clones and leaves out a portion. The repertoire has about 36,000 clones, 74% of them found once; the top ten carry under 20%. Specimen: CD4+ or CD8+ T cells sorted from blood, collected in a trial of the OX40 agonist ivuxolimab. The receptor source for this set is an adult with an advanced solid tumor such as melanoma, head and neck, liver or kidney cancer.

V gene TRBV19 combines with J gene TRBJ2-1, with TRBD2 matching over 15 bases. This CDR3 spans 15 amino acids. Looked up from germline, CDR1 is LNHDA and CDR2 is SQIVND (reference sequence). After removal of 6 bases from V and 9 bases from J, the junction contained 6 bases not matched to a gene. CDR3 DNA: TGTGCCAGTAGCACCGGGACTAGCGGGGGGACTGAGCAGTTCTTC. It encodes CASSTGTSGGTEQFF.

This clone was seen only once. V gene TRBV29-1 combines with J gene TRBJ1-2; D is unresolved. The CDR3 extends over 13 amino acids. V lost 1 base and J lost 2, with 8 bases in between. Germline-derived CDR1 and CDR2 are SQVTM and ANQGSEA. Here the CDR3 reads CSVEVQSNYGYTF. DNA of the CDR3: TGCAGCGTTGAAGTCCAGTCCAACTATGGCTACACCTTC.

This chain joins TRBV6-5 and TRBJ1-3; D is unclear. Trimming pared 0 bases from V and 4 bases from J, leaving 13 bases between. The CDR3 runs 16 residues. CDR1 MNHEY and CDR2 SVGAGI come from the germline V gene. The DNA for the CDR3 is TGTGCCAGCAGTTACTCGAACAGTCGAACGGGAAACACCATATATTTT. Translated: CASSYSNSRTGNTIYF.

The CDR3 reads CASSFAGQETQYF. The CDR3 bases are TGTGCCAGCAGCTTTGCAGGACAAGAGACCCAGTACTTC. The chain links TRBV5-4 to TRBJ2-5; the D is unclear. V lost 2 bases, J lost 2 bases, and 7 bases lay in between. The germline CDR1 and CDR2 sequences are SGHNT and YYREEE (reference sequence). The CDR3 has 13 residues.

V is TRBV11-3 and J is TRBJ2-1; D might be TRBD2 (6 bases). The CDR3 sequence is 15 residues long. The V gene's germline CDR1 is SGHNT and CDR2 YENEEA. V dropped 5 bases and J dropped 0 bases, with 11 bases sitting between them. The CDR3 nucleotides are TGTGCCAGCAGCCCCGGGGGTACCTCCTACAATGAGCAGTTCTTC. This encodes CASSPGGTSYNEQFF.

This clone turned up a few times. The rearrangement links TRBV7-2 to TRBJ1-1; the D gene is possibly TRBD1 (6 bases). V was pared by 4 bases and J by 11 bases, with 14 bases between. There are 12 residues in the CDR3. Germline assignment: CDR1 SGHTA and CDR2 FQGNSA. As DNA, the CDR3 is TGTGCCAGCAGCTGGACAGCCGATGGGGCTTTCTTT. Translation: CASSWTADGAFF.

This clone was observed a single time. The genes are TRBV12-5 and TRBJ1-6; D gene uncertain. The CDR3 length is 17 residues. CDR1 is LGHNT and CDR2 is FRNRAP in the germline V gene. V dropped 5 bases and J dropped 0 bases, with 14 bases sitting between them. CDR3 region: CASGLRPTSSYNSPLHF. The CDR3 nucleotides read TGTGCTAGTGGTCTCAGACCCACAAGCTCCTATAATTCACCCCTCCACTTT.

CDR3 residues: CASTSRGPLHF. The DNA of the CDR3 is TGTGCCAGTACATCCCGGGGGCCCCTCCACTTT. This chain joins TRBV19 and TRBJ1-6; tentative D call: TRBD1 (5 bases). Germline V gene data show CDR1 as LNHDA and CDR2 as SQIVND (reference sequence). CDR3 size: 11 residues. Between the trimmed V and J ends, which lost 7 bases and 13 bases, there was a span of 11 bases.

CDR3 nucleotides: TGTGCCAGCTCACCAGCGCGTTTCACCGACTATGGCTACACCTTC. It encodes CASSPARFTDYGYTF. The V and J genes are TRBV18 and TRBJ1-2; D unresolved. V gave up 2 bases and J gave up 3 bases, with 13 bases separating them. Germline V gene lookup returns CDR1 KGHSH and CDR2 LQKENI. The length of the CDR3 is 15 residues.

In the case of this clone: This sample includes further DNA sequences coding for the same CDR3. The chain links TRBV5-1 to TRBJ1-3; 8 nucleotides align to TRBD1. The ends lost 3 bases at V and 4 bases at J; junction bases unmatched: 3. The CDR3 is 14 residues long. From germline, CDR1 is SGHRS and CDR2 YFSETQ. CDR3 in amino acids: CASSSTGAGNTIYF. CDR3 nucleotide sequence: TGCGCCAGCAGCTCGACAGGGGCCGGAAACACCATATATTTT.

The chain combines TRBV10-3 with TRBJ2-4; maybe TRBD1 (6 bases). CDR3 size: 14 residues. The germline V and J ends were trimmed by 8 bases and 0 bases, with 11 bases remaining between them. Germline CDR1 is ENHRY and CDR2 is SYGVKD. The CDR3 bases are TGTGCCATCTCCGAGGGGGTAGCCAAAAACATTCAGTACTTC. Protein product: CAISEGVAKNIQYF.

This clone was seen just once. This chain joins TRBV5-4 and TRBJ2-5; D possibly corresponds to TRBD2 (5 bases). Germline V gene sequence: CDR1 SGHNT, CDR2 YYREEE (reference sequence). V was trimmed by 3 bases and J by 8 bases, leaving 14 bases between them. There are 13 residues in the CDR3. In DNA, the CDR3 is TGTGCCAGCAGCTCGGGGTCCCACACAACCCAGTACTTC. This encodes CASSSGSHTTQYF.

This chain links TRBV10-1 with TRBJ1-2; 7 nucleotides align to TRBD1. Germline V gene lookup returns CDR1 WNHNN and CDR2 SYGVQD (reference sequence). The CDR3 extends over 17 amino acids. Trimming removed 3 bases from V and 2 bases from J; junction bases left unmatched: 12. DNA for the CDR3: TGCGCCAGCAGTGACGAAGGGACAGACTACGCGAACTATGGCTACACCTTC. Translation gives CASSDEGTDYANYGYTF.

This clone was seen once. V is TRBV9 and J is TRBJ2-2; possible D gene TRBD2, 5 bases. Trimming pared 4 bases from V and 0 bases from J, leaving 10 bases between. Looked up from germline, CDR1 is SGDLS and CDR2 is YYNGEE. The CDR3 is 15 residues long. The CDR3 region is CASSRGQANTGELFF. In DNA, the CDR3 is TGTGCCAGCAGCCGAGGGCAGGCGAACACCGGGGAGCTGTTTTTT.

A few counts support this clone. The chain joins TRBV11-2 to TRBJ2-2; the D is unclear. The length of the CDR3 is 12 residues. The germline V and J ends were trimmed by 5 bases and 6 bases, with 7 bases remaining between them. Germline-derived CDR1 and CDR2 are SGHAT and FQNNGV. The CDR3, as DNA: TGTGCCAGCAGCCATTGGGCCGGGGAGCTGTTTTTT. It encodes CASSHWAGELFF.

This clone has only a few counts. The J gene is TRBJ1-5, the V gene TRBV2, with a tentative D call TRBD1 (5 bases). CDR1 and CDR2 (germline): SNHLY, FYNNEI. The V and J ends lost 7 bases and 7 bases respectively, with 20 bases between them. The CDR3 covers 15 residues. CDR3 in DNA: TGTGCCAGCAATACAGGAAGGCAGGGTAGCCAGCCCCAGCATTTT. This encodes CASNTGRQGSQPQHF.

The chain recombines TRBV14 with TRBJ1-3, with TRBD1 matching 8 bases. The J segment lost 2 bases and the V segment lost 4 bases, leaving 4 bases of the junction unmatched. The V gene's germline CDR1 is SGHDN and CDR2 FVKESK. The CDR3 totals 15 residues. The CDR3 DNA follows: TGTGCCAGCAGCCGACAACAGGGGGCTGGAAACACCATATATTTT. Amino acids: CASSRQQGAGNTIYF.

The genes are TRBV7-2 and TRBJ1-3; possibly TRBD1 for D (6 bases). This CDR3 is 15 amino acids long. V was pared by 1 base and J by 2 bases, with 9 bases between. Germline assignment: CDR1 SGHTA and CDR2 FQGNSA. CDR3 residues: CASSLGGGTGNTIYF. The CDR3 region has the DNA TGTGCCAGCAGCTTAGGAGGGGGGACTGGAAACACCATATATTTT.

The chain has TRBV30 and TRBJ1-2, with TRBD1 matching 8 bases. The germline CDR1 and CDR2 sequences are GTSNPN and SVGIG (reference sequence). With V trimmed by 2 bases and J by 3 bases, 8 bases remained unmatched. CDR3 length: 15 residues. The CDR3 sequence: CAWSLRDRSYYGYTF. In DNA, the CDR3 is TGTGCCTGGAGTCTCCGGGACAGGTCGTACTATGGCTACACCTTC.

The V gene is TRBV6-1, the J gene TRBJ1-2; possibly TRBD1 for D (6 bases). V was shortened by 4 bases and J by 6 bases, with 12 bases between the two germline ends. CDR1 MNHNS and CDR2 SASEGT come from the germline V gene. The CDR3 is 13 residues long. The CDR3: CASSVERGDGYTF. For the CDR3, the DNA is TGTGCCAGCAGTGTTGAGAGGGGGGATGGCTACACCTTC.

In DNA, the CDR3 is TGTGCCAGCAGCTTACGCAGGGTGGGTTCACCCCTCCACTTT. Translated: CASSLRRVGSPLHF. This sequence joins TRBV11-1 and TRBJ1-6; TRBD1 might be the D (5 bases). This CDR3 is built from 14 residues. The germline V gene encodes CDR1 SGHAT and CDR2 FQDESV (reference sequence). The V and J ends lost 2 bases and 9 bases respectively, with 11 bases between them.

This chain links TRBV5-1 with TRBJ1-2, with 9 bases aligning to TRBD1. J gave up 8 bases and V 0 bases, and 5 bases lay outside the gene matches. In germline, CDR1 is SGHRS, CDR2 YFSETQ. This CDR3 has 14 amino acids. CDR3 in DNA: TGCGCCAGCAGCTTGGACCGTGACAGGGGGGGCTACACCTTC. This codes for CASSLDRDRGGYTF.

The CDR3 protein is CASSAGQGKGYEQYF. In DNA, the CDR3 is TGTGCCAGCAGCGCTGGACAGGGCAAAGGCTACGAGCAGTACTTC. The rearrangement joins TRBV7-2 to TRBJ2-7, with 8 nucleotides matching TRBD1. Germline lookup yields CDR1 SGHTA and CDR2 FQGNSA. The CDR3 loop spans 15 amino acids. The V and J ends lost 5 bases and 3 bases, in that order; junction bases with no gene match: 9.

The rearrangement joins TRBV28 to TRBJ2-3; a weak D match, TRBD2 (5 bases). V was shortened by 6 bases and J by 5 bases, with 12 bases between the two germline ends. This CDR3 comprises 13 residues. Germline CDR1 reads MDHEN; CDR2 reads SYDVKM. CDR3 nucleotide sequence: TGTGCCAGCAGCCTCTTTCGGGGAGATACGCAGTATTTT. Residues: CASSLFRGDTQYF.